This record concerns one T cell receptor beta chain sequence. The antigen is unknown. This entry comes from a study of CD8 T cells in Susac syndrome. Findings and limits, study-wide: A relatively small number of individuals underwent TCR sequencing and HLA analysis.

High-throughput TCR beta sequencing covered peripheral CD8+ and CD4+ T cells. Isolation of CD8+ and CD4+ T cells was performed negatively, whereas enrichment of TEMRA cells was done by FACS. The authors reverse transcribed roughly 0.5 to 1 ug RNA with random hexamers. Amplification of TCR beta CDR3 was carried out by immunoSEQ multiplex PCR, which covered 54 Vbeta and 13 Jbeta segments. TCRdb reprocessed the immunoSEQ multiplex PCR reads with MiXCR, giving one entry per CDR3 protein. The table has around 46,000 distinct CDR3 sequences, 85% to 95% seen once. This clonotype was obtained from a human donor in good health. Material for sequencing was CD8+ T cells from PBMCs.

In DNA, the CDR3 is TGTGCCAGCATGCCCTTCAAAGACAGGATCTCCTACGAGCAGTACTTC. It codes for CASMPFKDRISYEQYF. The rearrangement joins TRBV6-1 to TRBJ2-7, with TRBD1 as a possible D gene (6 bases). Deletions cut 7 bases from V and 0 bases from J, with 19 bases between. CDR1 MNHNS and CDR2 SASEGT come from the germline V gene. The CDR3 contains 16 residues.